Detailed here is one T cell receptor (beta chain). V lost 0 bases to trimming and J lost 6 bases, with 9 bases between them. Germline loops: CDR1 MGHRA, CDR2 YSYEKL. This CDR3 is 13 amino acids long. This sample is drawn from a study of blood T cell repertoires in COVID-19. Method: immunoSEQ multiplex PCR; TCRdb's copy keeps in-frame clones and lacks some. The sample contains about 360,000 clones, roughly 86% of which appear only once. The sequence was collected from a human donor in a cohort sampled during active COVID-19. The sequencing input was peripheral blood. This chain joins TRBV4-1 and TRBJ2-7; D is possibly TRBD1 (5 bases). The CDR3 is CASSQEGQGEQYF. CDR3 nucleotide sequence: TGCGCCAGCAGCCAAGAAGGGCAGGGCGAGCAGTACTTC.